These T cell receptor beta chains were read from a single sample in a study of OX40 agonist ivuxolimab in advanced cancers. Clones were read by immunoSEQ multiplex PCR, and TCRdb kept only the in-frame ones, dropping some. The table records 55,000 to 90,000 clones, 80% to 90% of them present only once. The material sequenced was CD4+ or CD8+ T cells sorted from blood, taken in a trial of the OX40 agonist ivuxolimab. These receptors all stem from an adult with an advanced solid tumor such as melanoma, head and neck, liver or kidney cancer. CDR3s include the opening cysteine and the closing phenylalanine or tryptophan.

CDR3aa,j_gene,v_gene
CAWSGGAETQYF,TRBJ2-5,TRBV30
CAWTTGGASYNSPLHF,TRBJ1-6,TRBV30
CASSQVTSRDAYEQYF,TRBJ2-7,TRBV4-2
CASSSQGPREQYF,TRBJ2-7,TRBV5-6
CASSGSGRAEQFF,TRBJ2-1,TRBV11-3
CASSLDPGRATNEKLFF,TRBJ1-4,TRBV11-2
CASSSPWGFNQPQHF,TRBJ1-5,TRBV28
CASRGGAAYEQYF,TRBJ2-7,TRBV7-2
CASSTRANNQPQHF,TRBJ1-5,TRBV19
CASSPPSRSGGLYNEQFF,TRBJ2-1,TRBV18
CASSEFYEQYF,TRBJ2-7,TRBV28
CASSGTGYNEQFF,TRBJ2-1,TRBV6-6
CASSPGTGKETQYF,TRBJ2-5,TRBV5-1
CASSLSPTGDGPYGYTF,TRBJ1-2,TRBV5-1
CSVEAGAGPDTQYF,TRBJ2-3,TRBV29-1
CASSLQGNSYNEQFF,TRBJ2-1,TRBV7-2
CASRGLHSGNTIYF,TRBJ1-3,TRBV6-5
CASSSSPGLGSSYNEQFF,TRBJ2-1,TRBV28
CASSDDLAQETQYF,TRBJ2-5,TRBV25-1
CASRTYTGELFF,TRBJ2-2,TRBV4-3
CSVEGALGQQTYNEQFF,TRBJ2-1,TRBV29-1
CASSLVAGATNEKLFF,TRBJ1-4,TRBV11-1
CASSVDGSRGYEQYF,TRBJ2-7,TRBV9
CASSPAPQGLLYGYTF,TRBJ1-2,TRBV5-6
CASSEWGDPYEQYF,TRBJ2-7,TRBV6-1
CASSEQGALTNYGYTF,TRBJ1-2,TRBV6-1
CASSGTGGVNSPLHF,TRBJ1-6,TRBV5-1
CAIRSGTGDQETQYF,TRBJ2-5,TRBV10-3
CASSLGDTFTGELFF,TRBJ2-2,TRBV5-1
CASSLGDRGPDTQYF,TRBJ2-3,TRBV5-1
CASSPLAQETQYF,TRBJ2-5,TRBV18
CPSSPHGGGNQPQHF,TRBJ1-5,TRBV5-1
CASSLGQGVYGYTF,TRBJ1-2,TRBV28
CASSDRDRANYGYTF,TRBJ1-2,TRBV19
CASSKGGETAEQYF,TRBJ2-7,TRBV19
CASSDGRVNSPLHF,TRBJ1-6,TRBV10-1
CASSKVPGLAHNEQFF,TRBJ2-1,TRBV9
CASSPGNGQETQYF,TRBJ2-5,TRBV7-2
CAISGPEYSGANVLTF,TRBJ2-6,TRBV10-3